This T cell receptor (beta chain) comes out of a study of cytomegalovirus exposure and HLA in healthy donors. Study outcomes and limitations: Later analysis suggested links between common viral pathogens and several top significant clusters. CMV serostatus was the sole immune exposure data available. An ancestry cluster, one associated with Asian ancestry, reportedly showed fewer N-insertions than the roughly 700-donor mean in a later analysis.

This clone occurred a few times. The antigen is unknown. The germline CDR1 and CDR2 sequences are SGHAT and FQNNGV. The CDR3 loop spans 11 amino acids. V was cut by 6 bases and J by 2 bases, with 3 bases left in between. Researchers ran the PCR with 60 Vbeta and 13 Jbeta primers. Produced via immunoSEQ multiplex PCR; TCRdb's table is partial and in-frame only. Of 110,000 to 150,000 clones in the sample, 75% to 80% were seen once. The clonotype originates from a woman aged 30 to 39 in good health and CMV-seronegative. Material: PBMCs. The gene calls are TRBV11-2 and TRBJ2-3; D is undetermined. The CDR3 here is CASSLTDTQYF. DNA of the CDR3: TGTGCCAGCAGTCTCACAGATACGCAGTATTTT.